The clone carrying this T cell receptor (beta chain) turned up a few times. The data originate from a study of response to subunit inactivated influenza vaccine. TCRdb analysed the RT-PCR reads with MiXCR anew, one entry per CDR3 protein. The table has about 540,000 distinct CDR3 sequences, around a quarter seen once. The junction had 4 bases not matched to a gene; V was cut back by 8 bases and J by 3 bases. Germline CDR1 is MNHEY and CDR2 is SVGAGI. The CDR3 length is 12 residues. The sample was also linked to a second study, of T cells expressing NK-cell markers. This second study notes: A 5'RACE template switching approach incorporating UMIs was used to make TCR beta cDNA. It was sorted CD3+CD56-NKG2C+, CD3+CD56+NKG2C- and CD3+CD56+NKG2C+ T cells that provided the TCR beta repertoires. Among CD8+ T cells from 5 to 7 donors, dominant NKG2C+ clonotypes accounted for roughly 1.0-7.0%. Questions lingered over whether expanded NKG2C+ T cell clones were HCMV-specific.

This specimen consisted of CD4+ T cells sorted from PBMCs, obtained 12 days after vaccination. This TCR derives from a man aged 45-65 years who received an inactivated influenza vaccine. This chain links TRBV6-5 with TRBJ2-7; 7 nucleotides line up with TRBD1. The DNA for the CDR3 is TGTGCCAGCTCGGCAGGGGGCTACGAGCAGTACTTC. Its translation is CASSAGGYEQYF.